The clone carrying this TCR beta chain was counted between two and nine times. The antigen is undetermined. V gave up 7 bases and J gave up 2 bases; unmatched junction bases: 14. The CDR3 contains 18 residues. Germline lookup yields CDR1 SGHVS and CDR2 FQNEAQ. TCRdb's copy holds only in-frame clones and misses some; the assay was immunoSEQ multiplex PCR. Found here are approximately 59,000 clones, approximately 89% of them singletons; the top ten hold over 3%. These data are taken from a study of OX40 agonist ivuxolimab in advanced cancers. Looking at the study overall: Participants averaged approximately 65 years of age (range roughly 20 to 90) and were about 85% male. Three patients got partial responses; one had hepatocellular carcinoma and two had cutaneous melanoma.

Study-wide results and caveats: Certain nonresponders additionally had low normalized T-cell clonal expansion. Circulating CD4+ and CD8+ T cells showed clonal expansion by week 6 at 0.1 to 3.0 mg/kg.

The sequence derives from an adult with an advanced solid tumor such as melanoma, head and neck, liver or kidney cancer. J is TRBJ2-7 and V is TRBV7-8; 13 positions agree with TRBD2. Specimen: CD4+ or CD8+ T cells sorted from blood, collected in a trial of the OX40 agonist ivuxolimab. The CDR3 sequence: CASIRGTGGLAGTYEQYF. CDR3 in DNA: TGTGCCAGCATCCGTGGGACAGGGGGACTAGCGGGAACCTACGAGCAGTACTTC.